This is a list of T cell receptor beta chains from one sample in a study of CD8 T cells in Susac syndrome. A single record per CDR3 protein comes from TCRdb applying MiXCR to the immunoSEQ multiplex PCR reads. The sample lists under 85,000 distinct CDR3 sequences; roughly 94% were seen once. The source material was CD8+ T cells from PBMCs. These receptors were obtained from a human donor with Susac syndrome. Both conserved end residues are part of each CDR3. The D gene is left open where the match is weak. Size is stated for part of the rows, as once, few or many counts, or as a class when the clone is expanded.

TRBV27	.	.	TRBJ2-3	CASSQRVDTQYF	TGTGCCAGCAGCCAAAGGGTGGATACGCAGTATTTT
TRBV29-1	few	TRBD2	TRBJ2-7	CSVLTSGTYEQYF	TGCAGCGTTTTAACTAGCGGGACCTACGAGCAGTACTTC
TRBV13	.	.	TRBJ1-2	CASSPATWGTPANYGYTF	TGTGCCAGCAGCCCGGCCACCTGGGGGACTCCCGCTAACTATGGCTACACCTTC
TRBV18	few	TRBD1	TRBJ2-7	CASSPGDRGYEQYF	TGTGCCAGCTCACCCGGGGACAGGGGATACGAGCAGTACTTC
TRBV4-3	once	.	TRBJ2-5	CASSPERASQETQYF	TGCGCCAGCAGCCCCGAGCGGGCGAGTCAAGAGACCCAGTACTTC
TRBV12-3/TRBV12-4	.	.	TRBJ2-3	CASPGTGAIGDTQYF	TGTGCCAGCCCTGGGACGGGAGCTATAGGAGATACGCAGTATTTT
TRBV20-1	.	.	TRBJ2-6	CSARPPGGANVLTF	TGCAGTGCTAGACCCCCAGGGGGGGCCAACGTCCTGACTTTC
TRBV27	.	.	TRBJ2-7	CASSLGGSHSYEQYF	TGTGCCAGCAGTTTAGGTGGTTCTCACTCCTACGAGCAGTACTTC
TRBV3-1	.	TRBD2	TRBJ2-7	CASSQGMAGAYEQYF	TGTGCCAGCAGCCAAGGGATGGCGGGGGCCTACGAGCAGTACTTC
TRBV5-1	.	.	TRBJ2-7	CASSSPAAEQYF	TGCGCCAGCAGCTCGCCGGCCGCCGAGCAGTACTTC
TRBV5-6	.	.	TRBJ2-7	CASSLGQIYEQYF	TGTGCCAGCAGCTTGGGTCAGATCTACGAGCAGTACTTC
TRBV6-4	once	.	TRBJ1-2	CASSDSVDGYTF	TGTGCCAGCAGTGACTCGGTAGATGGCTACACCTTC
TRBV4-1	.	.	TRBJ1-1	CASSRLGEAANTEAFF	TGCGCCAGCAGCCGCCTAGGTGAGGCAGCGAACACTGAAGCTTTCTTT
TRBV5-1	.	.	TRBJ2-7	CASSWDRYEQYF	TGCGCCAGCAGCTGGGACCGGTACGAGCAGTACTTC
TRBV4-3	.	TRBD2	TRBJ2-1	CASSPWTSGIEQFF	TGCGCCAGCAGCCCGTGGACTAGCGGGATAGAGCAGTTCTTC
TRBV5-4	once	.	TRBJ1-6	CASSLYQQGLHF	TGTGCCAGCAGCTTGTATCAACAGGGCCTCCACTTT
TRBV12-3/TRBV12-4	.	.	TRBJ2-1	CASSLVELNEQFF	TGTGCCAGCAGTTTGGTAGAGCTCAATGAGCAGTTCTTC
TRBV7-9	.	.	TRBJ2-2	CASSLGSSNTGELFF	TGTGCCAGCAGCTTGGGCAGCTCGAACACCGGGGAGCTGTTTTTT
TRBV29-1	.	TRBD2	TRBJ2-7	CSVALPSGGAYEQYF	TGCAGCGTTGCACTTCCTAGCGGGGGAGCCTACGAGCAGTACTTC
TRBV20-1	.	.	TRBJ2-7	CSARDPRAPYEQYF	TGCAGTGCTAGAGATCCCAGGGCCCCTTACGAGCAGTACTTC
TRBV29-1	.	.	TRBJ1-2	CSLWIANYGYTF	TGCAGCTTATGGATAGCTAACTATGGCTACACCTTC
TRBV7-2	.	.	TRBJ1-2	CASSLMGDGYTF	TGTGCCAGCAGCCTGATGGGGGATGGCTACACCTTC
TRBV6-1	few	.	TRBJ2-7	CAARSGAEEQYF	TGTGCCGCGAGGTCGGGGGCAGAAGAGCAGTACTTC